Given below is one T cell receptor (beta chain) in context. Its target is unknown. As the sequencing template, cDNA was produced by extracting RNA and reverse transcribing it. Sequencing used immunoSEQ multiplex PCR; TCRdb keeps in-frame clones, though not all of them. The sample records about 130,000 clones, 45% to 50% being singletons. The record originates from a study of CD8+ T cells in alopecia areata. Points from the study as a whole: More clonal than normal scalp was lesional scalp, particularly alopecia totalis/universalis. Possibly as an HLA-related effect, TCR sharing across patients appeared less clear than in mice.

The TCR was taken from a human donor with alopecia areata. The sequencing used CD8+ T cells sorted from blood, collected at week 0.

As DNA, the CDR3 is TGTGCCAGCAGCGCGCCGACAGGCTTGGTGGGCTACACCTTC. Protein sequence: CASSAPTGLVGYTF. The V gene is TRBV9, the J gene TRBJ1-2; possible D gene TRBD1, 6 bases. Germline values: CDR1 SGDLS, CDR2 YYNGEE. The CDR3 covers 14 residues. V lost 3 bases and J 8 bases, leaving 17 bases between the germline ends. Using reference TRBV9 and TRBJ1-2 for the parts outside the CDR3, the full variable domain is DSGVTQTPKHLITATGQRVTLRCSPRSGDLSVYWYQQSLDQGLQFLIQYYNGEERAKGNILERFSAQQFPDLHSELNLSSLELGDSALYFCASSAPTGLVGYTFGSGTRLTVV.